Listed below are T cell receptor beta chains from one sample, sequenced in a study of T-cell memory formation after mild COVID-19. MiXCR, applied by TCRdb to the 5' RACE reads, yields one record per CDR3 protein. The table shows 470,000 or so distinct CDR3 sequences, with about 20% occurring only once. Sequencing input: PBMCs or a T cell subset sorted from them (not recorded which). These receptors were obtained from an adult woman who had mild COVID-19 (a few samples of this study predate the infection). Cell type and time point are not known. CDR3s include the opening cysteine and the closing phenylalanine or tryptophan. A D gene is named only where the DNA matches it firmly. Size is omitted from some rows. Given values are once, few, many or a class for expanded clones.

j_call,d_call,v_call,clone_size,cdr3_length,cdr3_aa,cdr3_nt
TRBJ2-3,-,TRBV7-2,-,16,CASSTSFSGGPFTQYF,TGTGCCAGCAGCACCAGTTTTTCAGGGGGGCCGTTTACGCAGTATTTT
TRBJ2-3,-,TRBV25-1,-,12,CASSENEDTQYF,TGTGCCAGCAGTGAAAACGAGGATACGCAGTATTTT
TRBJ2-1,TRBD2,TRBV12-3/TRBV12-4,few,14,CASTGRRTYNEQFF,TGTGCCAGCACCGGGAGGCGCACCTACAATGAGCAGTTCTTC
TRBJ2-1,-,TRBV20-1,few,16,CSARVGRVTLSNEQFF,TGCAGTGCTAGGGTTGGGCGGGTAACCCTAAGCAATGAGCAGTTCTTC
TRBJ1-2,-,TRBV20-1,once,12,CSARKTGTFYTF,TGCAGTGCTAGAAAGACAGGAACTTTCTACACCTTC
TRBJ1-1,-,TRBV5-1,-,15,CASRHTRDKDTEAFF,TGCGCCAGCCGTCATACACGGGACAAGGACACTGAAGCTTTCTTT
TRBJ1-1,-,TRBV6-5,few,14,CASSYSTGNTEAFF,TGTGCCAGCAGTTACTCAACAGGGAACACTGAAGCTTTCTTT
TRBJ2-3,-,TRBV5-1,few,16,CASTPGASASTDTQYF,TGCGCCAGCACTCCCGGGGCCTCTGCTAGCACAGATACGCAGTATTTT
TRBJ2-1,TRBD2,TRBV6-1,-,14,CASSAGTSGTAGIF,TGTGCCAGCAGTGCGGGGACTAGCGGTACGGCAGGAATCTTC
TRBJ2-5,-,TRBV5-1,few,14,CASSLWAQGETQYF,TGCGCCAGCAGCTTGTGGGCTCAGGGGGAGACCCAGTACTTC
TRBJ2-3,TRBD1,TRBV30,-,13,CAWSQGVRDTQYF,TGTGCCTGGAGTCAGGGGGTCAGAGATACGCAGTATTTT
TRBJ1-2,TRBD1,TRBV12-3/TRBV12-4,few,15,CASSSRQGLNYGYTF,TGTGCCAGCAGTTCCCGACAGGGGCTTAACTATGGCTACACCTTC
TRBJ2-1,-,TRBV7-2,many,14,CASSLAASSNEQFF,TGTGCCAGCAGCTTAGCGGCTAGCAGCAATGAGCAGTTCTTC
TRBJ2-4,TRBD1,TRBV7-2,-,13,CASSLQGADIQYF,TGTGCCAGCAGCCTTCAGGGGGCGGACATTCAGTACTTC
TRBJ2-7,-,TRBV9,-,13,CASSVSGPGEQYF,TGTGCCAGCAGCGTTTCCGGTCCGGGCGAGCAGTACTTC
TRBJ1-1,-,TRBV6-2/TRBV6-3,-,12,CASSSYGAEAFF,TGTGCCAGCAGTTCGTACGGGGCTGAAGCTTTCTTT
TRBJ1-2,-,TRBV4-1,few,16,CASRPRAEVVNYGYTF,TGCGCCAGCCGCCCACGGGCGGAGGTAGTTAACTATGGCTACACCTTC
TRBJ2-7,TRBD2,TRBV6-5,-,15,CASSPAQTSPDEQYF,TGTGCCAGCAGCCCCGCCCAGACTAGCCCGGACGAGCAGTACTTC
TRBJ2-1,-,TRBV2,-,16,CASSESLEGRYNEQFF,TGTGCCAGCAGTGAGAGTCTAGAGGGAAGGTACAATGAGCAGTTCTTC
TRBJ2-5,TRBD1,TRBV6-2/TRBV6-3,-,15,CASTLRGQGIETQYF,TGTGCCAGCACCCTTAGGGGACAGGGGATCGAGACCCAGTACTTC
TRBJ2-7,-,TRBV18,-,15,CASSPLALDGYEQYF,TGTGCCAGCTCACCACTCGCCCTGGACGGCTACGAGCAGTACTTC
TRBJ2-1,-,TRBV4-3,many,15,CASSQDGGPYNEQFF,TGCGCCAGCAGCCAAGACGGGGGGCCCTACAATGAGCAGTTCTTC
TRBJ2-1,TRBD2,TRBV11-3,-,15,CASSPGLAGFGEQFF,TGTGCCAGCAGCCCGGGACTAGCGGGATTCGGTGAGCAGTTCTTC
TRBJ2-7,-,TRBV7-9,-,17,CASSPIWGEESSYEQYF,TGTGCCAGCAGCCCCATTTGGGGCGAGGAGAGCTCCTACGAGCAGTACTTC
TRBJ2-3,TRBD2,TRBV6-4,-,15,CASSRLAGPTDTQYF,TGTGCCAGCAGTCGACTAGCGGGGCCCACAGATACGCAGTATTTT
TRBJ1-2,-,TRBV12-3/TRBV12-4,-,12,CASSPSGYGYTF,TGTGCCAGCAGTCCCTCCGGCTATGGCTACACCTTC
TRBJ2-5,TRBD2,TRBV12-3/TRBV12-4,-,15,CASSDGLAGEETQYF,TGTGCCAGCAGTGACGGACTAGCGGGGGAAGAGACCCAGTACTTC
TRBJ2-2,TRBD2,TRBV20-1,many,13,CSASIAGAGELFF,TGCAGTGCTAGCATAGCGGGAGCCGGGGAGCTGTTTTTT
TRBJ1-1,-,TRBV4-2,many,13,CASSRTPNTEAFF,TGTGCCAGCAGCCGAACACCGAACACTGAAGCTTTCTTT
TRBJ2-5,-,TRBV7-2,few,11,CASSSRGPQYF,TGTGCCAGCAGCTCCCGTGGTCCCCAGTACTTC
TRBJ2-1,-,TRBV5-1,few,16,CASSLASSSSRNEQFF,TGCGCCAGCAGCTTGGCCTCTAGTTCCTCTAGGAATGAGCAGTTCTTC
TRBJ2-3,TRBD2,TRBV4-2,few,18,CASSQDAPGLASIDTQYF,TGTGCCAGCAGCCAAGATGCACCGGGACTAGCAAGTATCGATACGCAGTATTTT
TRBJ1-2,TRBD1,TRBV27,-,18,CASSLRGQGVAFDYGYTF,TGTGCCAGCAGTTTAAGAGGACAGGGGGTTGCGTTTGACTATGGCTACACCTTC
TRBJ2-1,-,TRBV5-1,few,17,CASSLAPPGAAKNEQFF,TGCGCCAGCAGCTTGGCCCCGCCAGGGGCCGCGAAAAATGAGCAGTTCTTC
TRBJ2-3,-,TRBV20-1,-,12,CSAGEDTDTQYF,TGCAGTGCCGGAGAGGACACAGATACGCAGTATTTT
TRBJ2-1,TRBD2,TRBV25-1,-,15,CASSGTSVRDNEQFF,TGTGCCAGCAGTGGGACTAGCGTCCGGGACAATGAGCAGTTCTTC
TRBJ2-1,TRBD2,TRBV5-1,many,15,CASSSGLVTHNEQFF,TGCGCCAGCAGCTCGGGACTAGTAACCCACAATGAGCAGTTCTTC
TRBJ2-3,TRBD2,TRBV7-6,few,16,CASSARLAGGVDTQYF,TGTGCCAGCAGCGCGAGACTAGCGGGAGGGGTCGATACGCAGTATTTT
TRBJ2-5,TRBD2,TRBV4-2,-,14,CASSSAGVQETQYF,TGTGCCAGCAGCTCAGCGGGGGTACAAGAGACCCAGTACTTC
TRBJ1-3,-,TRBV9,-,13,CASSAGHGNTIYF,TGTGCCAGCAGCGCGGGACACGGAAACACCATATATTTT
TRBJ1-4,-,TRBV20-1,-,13,CSATGPPGKKLFF,TGCAGTGCTACCGGTCCCCCAGGGAAAAAACTGTTTTTT
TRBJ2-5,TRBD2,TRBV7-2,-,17,CASSSPGLAGGRETQYF,TGTGCCAGCAGCTCCCCGGGACTAGCGGGGGGGCGAGAGACCCAGTACTTC
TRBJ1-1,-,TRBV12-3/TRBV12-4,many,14,CASRTGRMNTEAFF,TGTGCCAGCAGAACGGGACGGATGAACACTGAAGCTTTCTTT
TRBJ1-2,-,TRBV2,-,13,CASRDDSFYGYTF,TGTGCCAGCAGAGATGACAGTTTTTATGGCTACACCTTC
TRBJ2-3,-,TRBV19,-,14,CATSTRVATDTQYF,TGTGCCACCTCGACCCGGGTAGCTACAGATACGCAGTATTTT
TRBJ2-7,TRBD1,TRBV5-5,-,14,CASGLRDRVPLQYF,TGTGCCAGCGGACTCCGGGACAGGGTCCCCTTGCAGTACTTC
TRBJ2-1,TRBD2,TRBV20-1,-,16,CSARDPSGGSYNEQFF,TGCAGTGCTAGAGATCCTAGCGGGGGCTCCTACAATGAGCAGTTCTTC
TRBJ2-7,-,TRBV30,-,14,CAWSDDGTPYEQYF,TGTGCCTGGAGCGACGACGGGACGCCCTACGAGCAGTACTTC
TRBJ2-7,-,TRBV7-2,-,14,CASSMDSSSYEQYF,TGTGCCAGCAGCATGGACAGCAGCTCCTACGAGCAGTACTTC
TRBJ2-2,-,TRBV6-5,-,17,CASSSIISGVGTGELFF,TGTGCCAGCAGTTCTATAATTTCAGGGGTCGGCACCGGGGAGCTGTTTTTT
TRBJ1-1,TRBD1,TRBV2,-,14,CASNRQGWNTEAFF,TGTGCCAGCAATCGACAGGGGTGGAACACTGAAGCTTTCTTT
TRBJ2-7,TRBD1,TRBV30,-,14,CAWSWDRGTYEQYF,TGTGCCTGGAGCTGGGACAGGGGAACCTACGAGCAGTACTTC
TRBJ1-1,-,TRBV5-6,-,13,CASSRRGDWTAFF,TGTGCCAGCAGCCGTCGGGGGGACTGGACAGCTTTCTTT
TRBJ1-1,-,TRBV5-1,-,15,CASSLEGGRGTEAFF,TGCGCCAGCAGCTTGGAGGGAGGTCGGGGAACTGAAGCTTTCTTT